The 32 T cell receptor beta chains in this list originate from one sample, sequenced in a study of blood T cell repertoires in COVID-19. Assay used: immunoSEQ multiplex PCR; TCRdb lists only in-frame clones, some missing. This table holds about 150,000 clones, 75% to 90% found once. The source material was peripheral blood. The receptors shown here come from a woman aged 55-75 years with acute or convalescent COVID-19.

This chain connects TRBV30 to TRBJ1-4; 9 bases match TRBD1. The CDR3 sequence is 15 residues long. The V and J ends lost 1 base and 8 bases, in that order; junction bases with no gene match: 8. Per germline, CDR1 GTSNPN and CDR2 SVGIG (reference sequence). In nucleotides, the CDR3 is TGTGCCTGGAGTGGGGGGACAGGGATGAGGGAAAAACTGTTTTTT. This translates into CAWSGGTGMREKLFF.

The V call is TRBV4-2, the J call TRBJ1-1, with D possibly TRBD1 on 5 matching bases. The length of the CDR3 is 17 residues. The germline CDR1 and CDR2 sequences are LGHNA and YNFKEQ. Trimming removed 0 bases at V and 0 bases at J, with 14 bases between. In nucleotides, the CDR3 is TGTGCCAGCAGCCAAGATGGGGGGAGTATAATGAACACTGAAGCTTTCTTT. Translation: CASSQDGGSIMNTEAFF.

This clone appeared once. The chain joins TRBV18 to TRBJ1-4, with TRBD1 matching over 8 bases. Trimming at V came to 3 bases and at J to 4 bases, leaving 4 bases not matched to a gene. Germline V CDR1 and CDR2: KGHSH, LQKENI. This CDR3 spans 15 amino acids. The CDR3 DNA sequence: TGTGCCAGCTCACCCTCCGGACAGGGTAATGAAAAACTGTTTTTT. It specifies CASSPSGQGNEKLFF.

A few counts support this clone. The chain couples TRBV3-1 (or the pseudogene TRBV3-2) to TRBJ1-5; 9 positions match TRBD1. Germline V lookup: CDR1 LGHDT, CDR2 YNNKEL (reference sequence). V shed 3 bases, J shed 1 base, and the junction held 13 bases outside the gene matches. CDR3 size: 19 residues. CDR3 loop: CASSHQGQGGQRSNQPQHF. CDR3 nucleotide sequence: TGTGCCAGCAGCCACCAGGGACAGGGAGGTCAGAGAAGCAATCAGCCCCAGCATTTT.

V is TRBV11-2 and J is TRBJ2-3; the match to TRBD2 covers 9 bases. Trimming removed 5 bases from V and 4 bases from J; junction bases left unmatched: 7. Germline-derived CDR1 and CDR2 are SGHAT and FQNNGV. The CDR3 consists of 15 residues. CDR3 coding DNA: TGTGCCAGCAGCGTTACTAGCGGGTCAGCAGATACGCAGTATTTT. Translation gives CASSVTSGSADTQYF. The full variable domain, rest sourced from reference TRBV11-2 and TRBJ2-3, is EAGVAQSPRYKIIEKRQSVAFWCNPISGHATLYWYQQILGQGPKLLIQFQNNGVVDDSQLPKDRFSAERLKGVDSTLKIQPAKLEDSAVYLCASSVTSGSADTQYFGPGTRLTVL.

The chain recombines TRBV3-1 (or the pseudogene TRBV3-2) with TRBJ2-3, with 7 bases fitting TRBD2. Germline lookup yields CDR1 LGHDT and CDR2 YNNKEL (reference sequence). CDR3 length: 14 residues. V lost 5 bases, J lost 2 bases, and 4 bases stayed unmatched. CDR3 residues: CASSITSVTDTQYF. The CDR3 coding sequence is TGTGCCAGCAGCATAACTAGCGTCACAGATACGCAGTATTTT.

A note on this clone: Additional DNA sequences in this sample encode the identical CDR3. The J gene is TRBJ1-5, the V gene TRBV3-1 (or the pseudogene TRBV3-2), with unresolved D. In germline, CDR1 is LGHDT, CDR2 YNNKEL (reference sequence). The CDR3 is made up of 12 amino acids. Deletions cut 1 base from V and 6 bases from J, with 4 bases between. DNA of the CDR3: TGTGCCAGCAGCCAAGCGGGTCAGCCCCAGCATTTT. Translating it yields CASSQAGQPQHF.

The gene calls are TRBV27 and TRBJ1-2; the match to TRBD1 covers 10 bases. Germline assignment: CDR1 MNHEY and CDR2 SMNVEV (reference sequence). With 4 bases clipped from V and 4 bases from J, the junction kept 3 bases outside the gene matches. This CDR3 is 14 amino acids long. CDR3 protein: CASSSTGGLYGYTF. CDR3 sequence (DNA): TGTGCCAGCAGTTCGACAGGGGGCCTCTATGGCTACACCTTC.

CDR3 sequence (DNA): TGTGCCAGCAGCTTAGGGGGAGTCGCCGGAATGAATGAGCAGTTCTTC. Its translation is CASSLGGVAGMNEQFF. The rearrangement uses TRBV11-3 and TRBJ2-1; D may be TRBD2 (5 bases). With 1 base removed from V and 7 bases from J, the gap between germline ends came to 17 bases. The CDR3 is made up of 16 amino acids. Per the germline V gene, CDR1 is SGHNT and CDR2 is YENEEA.

V gene TRBV7-9 combines with J gene TRBJ1-3, with TRBD1 matching over 10 bases. Germline CDR1 is SEHNR and CDR2 is FQNEAQ (reference sequence). This CDR3 contains 16 residues. The V and J ends lost 3 bases and 4 bases, in that order; junction bases with no gene match: 6. CDR3 loop: CASSFGTGVSGNTIYF. As DNA, the CDR3 is TGTGCCAGCAGCTTTGGGACAGGGGTTTCAGGAAACACCATATATTTT.

This clone occurred once. The V and J genes are TRBV6-5 and TRBJ2-3, with D unresolved. Trimming removed 7 bases at V and 8 bases at J, with 16 bases between. The CDR3 runs to 13 residues. Germline assignment: CDR1 MNHEY and CDR2 SVGAGI. CDR3 sequence (DNA): TGTGCCAGCATCAGGTCCTCCTTGAGTACGCAGTATTTT. Amino acid sequence: CASIRSSLSTQYF.

The chain uses TRBV9 and TRBJ2-2; D uncertain. V was clipped by 4 bases and J by 6 bases, with 10 bases between them. The germline gives CDR1 SGDLS, CDR2 YYNGEE. The CDR3 covers 13 residues. This CDR3 is CASSLRTPGELFF. DNA of the CDR3: TGTGCCAGCAGCTTGAGAACTCCCGGGGAGCTGTTTTTT.

V usage is TRBV3-1 (or the pseudogene TRBV3-2) and J usage is TRBJ1-2; the match to TRBD1 covers 8 bases. V was pared by 4 bases and J by 7 bases, with 8 bases of the junction left unmatched. Per germline, CDR1 LGHDT and CDR2 YNNKEL (reference sequence). This CDR3 has 14 residues. CDR3: CASSLSDRGSGYTF. The CDR3 nucleotides are TGTGCCAGCAGCCTCTCAGACAGGGGCAGTGGCTACACCTTC.

The chain joins TRBV7-2 to TRBJ2-3, with D possibly matching TRBD1 (5 bases). V dropped 2 bases and J dropped 5 bases, with 14 bases sitting between them. Germline values: CDR1 SGHTA, CDR2 FQGNSA. The CDR3 has 15 amino acids. The CDR3 protein is CASSLRGRVIDTQYF. The CDR3 DNA reads as TGTGCCAGCAGCTTAAGAGGCAGGGTGATAGATACGCAGTATTTT.

CDR3 bases: TGCGCCAGCAGTGAGGAGGGACAGCTGAATGAAAAACTGTTTTTT. The encoded protein is CASSEEGQLNEKLFF. The gene calls are TRBV10-2 and TRBJ1-4, with 7 bases aligning to TRBD1. V lost 2 bases and J lost 5; bases outside the gene matches: 5. The CDR3 is made up of 15 amino acids. The V gene's germline CDR1 is WSHSY and CDR2 SAAADI.

V and J are TRBV5-4 and TRBJ2-5, with 12 nucleotides matching TRBD2. Germline values: CDR1 SGHNT, CDR2 YYREEE (reference sequence). The junction had 8 bases not matched to a gene; V was cut back by 0 bases and J by 5 bases. The CDR3 totals 17 residues. DNA for the CDR3: TGTGCCAGCAGCTTGGATCTAGCGGGGGGGCCCCTGGAGACCCAGTACTTC. This translates into CASSLDLAGGPLETQYF.

The J gene is TRBJ1-6, the V gene TRBV4-3, with D maybe TRBD1 (6 bases). This CDR3 has 17 amino acids. The germline V and J ends were trimmed by 0 bases and 2 bases, with 11 bases remaining between them. The germline gives CDR1 LGHNA, CDR2 YSLEER. The CDR3 sequence: CASSQDPQGTYNSPLHF. As DNA, the CDR3 is TGCGCCAGCAGCCAAGACCCACAGGGCACCTATAATTCACCCCTCCACTTT.

This rearrangement joins TRBV5-5 to TRBJ1-1, with TRBD1 matching over 12 bases. The CDR3 is 16 residues long. The junction had 11 bases not matched to a gene; V was cut back by 6 bases and J by 5 bases. Germline values: CDR1 SGHKS, CDR2 YYEKEE (reference sequence). The CDR3 DNA is TGTGCCAGCACCCCCATGGGGACAGGGGGCATGACTGAAGCTTTCTTT. Translation: CASTPMGTGGMTEAFF.

This chain joins TRBV7-2 and TRBJ1-4; TRBD1 aligns across 7 bases. J was trimmed by 0 bases and V by 2 bases; bases with no gene match: 0. The CDR3 totals 15 residues. CDR1 and CDR2 (germline): SGHTA, FQGNSA. As DNA, the CDR3 is TGTGCCAGCAGCTTACAGGGGGCAACTAATGAAAAACTGTTTTTT. The encoded protein is CASSLQGATNEKLFF.

The rearrangement joins TRBV28 to TRBJ1-4; 10 nucleotides agree with TRBD1. The germline V gene has CDR1 MDHEN and CDR2 SYDVKM. The CDR3 contains 15 residues. V lost 9 bases and J lost 7; bases outside the gene matches: 11. CDR3 nucleotide sequence: TGTGCCAGTAAACCCGGGACAGGGGTCGGTGAAAAACTGTTTTTT. This codes for CASKPGTGVGEKLFF.

The chain employs TRBV5-5 and TRBJ1-1, with a possible D match to TRBD1 (6 bases). Trimming stripped 4 bases from V and 2 bases from J, with 12 bases between. The CDR3 runs 14 residues. Germline-derived CDR1 and CDR2 are SGHKS and YYEKEE (reference sequence). This CDR3 reads CASSHRDGNTEAFF. The CDR3 DNA follows: TGTGCCAGCAGCCACAGGGACGGAAACACTGAAGCTTTCTTT.

This clone was seen ten or more times. The chain joins TRBV18 to TRBJ2-1, with TRBD1 matching over 9 bases. The trim removed 4 bases at V and 8 bases at J, leaving 9 bases unmatched. The CDR3 has 15 amino acids. The germline CDR1 and CDR2 sequences are KGHSH and LQKENI. In DNA form, the CDR3 reads TGTGCCAGCTCACTCCGTACAGGGGGCGAACATGAGCAGTTCTTC. Protein product: CASSLRTGGEHEQFF. Full variable domain (missing parts from reference TRBV18 and TRBJ2-1): NAGVMQNPRHLVRRRGQEARLRCSPMKGHSHVYWYRQLPEEGLKFMVYLQKENIIDESGMPKERFSAEFPKEGPSILRIQQVVRGDSAAYFCASSLRTGGEHEQFFGPGTRLTVL.

The V call is TRBV2, the J call TRBJ1-5; D is uncertain. CDR1 is SNHLY and CDR2 is FYNNEI in the germline V gene. This CDR3 region has 11 residues. Trimming pared 6 bases from V and 7 bases from J, leaving 7 bases between. The CDR3 coding sequence is TGTGCCAGCAGCGTAATACAGCCCCAGCATTTT. Its translation: CASSVIQPQHF. Drawing the rest from reference TRBV2 and TRBJ1-5, the complete variable domain is EPEVTQTPSHQVTQMGQEVILRCVPISNHLYFYWYRQILGQKVEFLVSFYNNEISEKSEIFDDQFSVERPDGSNFTLKIRSTKLEDSAMYFCASSVIQPQHFGDGTRLSIL.

This clone appeared a few times. The gene calls are TRBV5-1 and TRBJ2-1, with a weak D call TRBD2 (6 bases). In germline, CDR1 is SGHRS, CDR2 YFSETQ. The CDR3 totals 16 residues. V lost 1 base and J lost 0, with 11 bases in between. The CDR3 spells CASSLFGGISYNEQFF. The CDR3 nucleotides are TGCGCCAGCAGCTTGTTCGGGGGAATCTCCTACAATGAGCAGTTCTTC.

This clone was seen a handful of times. V and J are TRBV25-1 and TRBJ1-2; TRBD1 aligns across 10 bases. The CDR3 runs to 14 residues. The V gene end was trimmed by 4 bases and the J gene end by 8 bases; junction bases not matched to a gene: 7. Germline assignment: CDR1 MGHDK and CDR2 SYGVNS. CDR3: CASSGDRGALGYTF. The CDR3 DNA reads as TGTGCCAGCAGTGGGGACAGGGGAGCGTTGGGCTACACCTTC.

The chain couples TRBV5-4 to TRBJ2-2; tentatively, D is TRBD2 (5 bases). Trimming removed 0 bases from V and 1 base from J, with 7 bases in between. Germline-derived CDR1 and CDR2 are SGHNT and YYREEE (reference sequence). The CDR3 length is 15 residues. The CDR3: CASSLGGLNTGELFF. For the CDR3, the DNA is TGTGCCAGCAGCTTGGGAGGGCTGAACACCGGGGAGCTGTTTTTT.

The rearrangement uses TRBV4-1 and TRBJ1-1, with TRBD1 matching 7 bases. Germline CDR1 is MGHRA and CDR2 is YSYEKL. The CDR3 sequence is 15 residues long. With 4 bases clipped from V and 4 bases from J, the junction kept 9 bases outside the gene matches. In DNA, the CDR3 is TGCGCCAGCAGCCTGACCCCGGCAGGGGGCACTGAAGCTTTCTTT. It translates to CASSLTPAGGTEAFF.

This clone was found a few times. This chain uses TRBV25-1 with TRBJ1-2, with 9 bases lining up with TRBD1. V shed 1 base and J 8 bases; nucleotides not matched to a gene: 14. Per germline, CDR1 MGHDK and CDR2 SYGVNS. CDR3 length equals 17 residues. CDR3 residues: CASSESVVGTGSYGYTF. The CDR3, as DNA: TGTGCCAGCAGTGAATCTGTTGTCGGGACAGGGAGTTACGGCTACACCTTC.

This clone was seen a single time. The chain has TRBV6-5 and TRBJ2-1; TRBD1 agrees at 12 bases. Germline assignment: CDR1 MNHEY and CDR2 SVGAGI. Trimming at V came to 2 bases and at J to 10 bases, leaving 9 bases not matched to a gene. This CDR3 contains 16 residues. CDR3 residues: CASSYLGTGGLREQFF. Here the CDR3 DNA reads TGTGCCAGCAGTTACCTAGGGACAGGGGGCTTACGGGAGCAGTTCTTC.

This clone was found once. This rearrangement joins TRBV13 to TRBJ1-2; D remains unclear. CDR1 is PRHDT, CDR2 FYEKMQ, per germline (reference sequence). V was shortened by 4 bases and J by 4 bases, with 22 bases between the two germline ends. CDR3 length equals 17 residues. CDR3 in DNA: TGTGCCAGCAGCTCTTATGGGCTGGCGGGCCACCCCTATGGCTACACCTTC. Protein product: CASSSYGLAGHPYGYTF.

The chain is built from TRBV7-9 and TRBJ1-5, with D possibly being TRBD1 (6 bases). V gave up 5 bases and J gave up 6 bases, with 17 bases separating them. The CDR3 spans 15 residues. CDR1 is SEHNR, CDR2 FQNEAQ, per germline (reference sequence). The CDR3 region is CASSPAAGASQPQHF. For the CDR3, the DNA is TGTGCCAGCAGCCCCGCTGCGGGGGCAAGTCAGCCCCAGCATTTT.

V and J are TRBV24-1 and TRBJ1-6; D is uncertain. V lost 2 bases and J lost 8, with 9 bases in between. Germline lookup yields CDR1 KGHDR and CDR2 SFDVKD. This CDR3 comprises 14 residues. The DNA of the CDR3 is TGTGCCACCAGTGATTCGAGGCCAGATTCACCCCTCCACTTT. It specifies CATSDSRPDSPLHF.